At least ten counts were recorded for the clone carrying this T cell receptor (beta chain). As yet, its antigen is unknown. Molecules of cDNA were individually given unique molecular identifiers that were attached to them. One entry per CDR3 protein results from TCRdb running MiXCR on the 5' RACE reads. The table lists tens of thousands of distinct CDR3 sequences, 18% of them singletons. This sample was taken from a study of early T cells in non-severe SARS-CoV-2 infection. Study as a whole: Chains were unpaired, as sequencing was done on bulk RNA from unsorted whole blood. The study's findings and limits: Anti-spike CD8 specificities were favored by VDJdb matching, whose results missed private and CD4 specificities.

This specimen was whole blood, taken at baseline. The TCR comes from an adult who was a healthcare worker with PCR-confirmed SARS-CoV-2 infection or an uninfected control (not recorded which).

The CDR3 coding sequence is TGCAGTGCTAGAGATTTTGGTAGGGGCGATTCCGGGGAGCTGTTTTTT. Translated, it gives CSARDFGRGDSGELFF. The gene calls are TRBV20-1 and TRBJ2-2; perhaps TRBD1 as D (5 bases). Germline loops: CDR1 DFQATT, CDR2 SNEGSKA (reference sequence). This CDR3 region has 16 residues. The V end lost 0 bases, the J end lost 6 bases, and 17 bases lay between the germline ends.